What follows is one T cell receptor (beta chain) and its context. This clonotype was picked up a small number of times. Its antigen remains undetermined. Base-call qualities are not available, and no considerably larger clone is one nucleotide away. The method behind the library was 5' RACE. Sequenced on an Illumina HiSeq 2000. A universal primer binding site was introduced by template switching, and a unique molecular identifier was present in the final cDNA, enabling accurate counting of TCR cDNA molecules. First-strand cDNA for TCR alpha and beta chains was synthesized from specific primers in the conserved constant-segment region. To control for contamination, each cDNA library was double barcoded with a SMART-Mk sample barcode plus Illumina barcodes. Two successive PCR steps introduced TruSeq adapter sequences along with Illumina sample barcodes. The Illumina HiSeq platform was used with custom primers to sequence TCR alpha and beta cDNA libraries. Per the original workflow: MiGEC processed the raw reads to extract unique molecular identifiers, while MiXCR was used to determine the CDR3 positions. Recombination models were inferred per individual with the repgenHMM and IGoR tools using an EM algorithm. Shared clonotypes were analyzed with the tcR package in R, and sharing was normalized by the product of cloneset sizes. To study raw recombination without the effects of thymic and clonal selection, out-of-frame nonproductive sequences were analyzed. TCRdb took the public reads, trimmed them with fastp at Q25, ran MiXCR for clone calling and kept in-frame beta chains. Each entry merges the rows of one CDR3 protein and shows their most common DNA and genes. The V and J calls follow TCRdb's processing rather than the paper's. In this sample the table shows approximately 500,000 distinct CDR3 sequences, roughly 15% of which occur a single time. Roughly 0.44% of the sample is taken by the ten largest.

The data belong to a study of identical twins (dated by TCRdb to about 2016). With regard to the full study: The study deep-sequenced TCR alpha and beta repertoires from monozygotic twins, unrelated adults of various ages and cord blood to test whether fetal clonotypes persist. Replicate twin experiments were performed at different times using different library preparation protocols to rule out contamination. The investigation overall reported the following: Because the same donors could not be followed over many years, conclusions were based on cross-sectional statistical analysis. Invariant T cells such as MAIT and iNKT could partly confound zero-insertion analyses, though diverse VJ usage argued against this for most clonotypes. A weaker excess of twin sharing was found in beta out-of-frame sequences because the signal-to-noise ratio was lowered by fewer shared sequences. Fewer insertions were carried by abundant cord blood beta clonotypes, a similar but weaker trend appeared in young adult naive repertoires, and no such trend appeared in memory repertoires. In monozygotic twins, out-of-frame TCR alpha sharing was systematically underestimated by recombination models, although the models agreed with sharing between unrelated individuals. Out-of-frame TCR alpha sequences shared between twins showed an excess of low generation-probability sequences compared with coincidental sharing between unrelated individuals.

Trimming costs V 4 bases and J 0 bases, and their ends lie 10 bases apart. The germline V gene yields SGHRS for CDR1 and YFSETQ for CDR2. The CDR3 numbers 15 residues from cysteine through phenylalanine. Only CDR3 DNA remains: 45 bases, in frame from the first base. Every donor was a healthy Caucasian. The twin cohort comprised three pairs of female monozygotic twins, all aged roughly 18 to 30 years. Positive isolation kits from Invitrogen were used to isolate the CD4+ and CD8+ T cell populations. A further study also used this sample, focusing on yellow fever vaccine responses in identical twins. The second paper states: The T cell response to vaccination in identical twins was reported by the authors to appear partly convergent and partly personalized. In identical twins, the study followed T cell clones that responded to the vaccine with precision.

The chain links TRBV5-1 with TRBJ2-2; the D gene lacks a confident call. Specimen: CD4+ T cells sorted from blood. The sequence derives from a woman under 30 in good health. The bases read TGCGCCAGCAGCACTGGAAATCCGAACACCGGGGAGCTGTTTTTT. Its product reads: CASSTGNPNTGELFF.